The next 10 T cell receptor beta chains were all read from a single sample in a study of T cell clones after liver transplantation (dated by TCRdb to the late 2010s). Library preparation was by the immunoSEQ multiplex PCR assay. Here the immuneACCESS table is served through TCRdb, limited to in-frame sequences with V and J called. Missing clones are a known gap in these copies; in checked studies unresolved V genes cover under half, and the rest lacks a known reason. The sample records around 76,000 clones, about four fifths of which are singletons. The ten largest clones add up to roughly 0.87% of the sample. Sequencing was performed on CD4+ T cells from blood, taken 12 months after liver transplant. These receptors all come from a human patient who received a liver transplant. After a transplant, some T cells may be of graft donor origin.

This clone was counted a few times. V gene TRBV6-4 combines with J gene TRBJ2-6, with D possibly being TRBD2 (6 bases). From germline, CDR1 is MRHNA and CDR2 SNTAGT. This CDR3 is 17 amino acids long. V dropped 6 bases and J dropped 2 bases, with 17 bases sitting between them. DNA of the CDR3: TGTGCCAGCAGCGACATTTATACGGGGGCTGGGGCCAACGTCCTGACTTTC. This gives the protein CASSDIYTGAGANVLTF.

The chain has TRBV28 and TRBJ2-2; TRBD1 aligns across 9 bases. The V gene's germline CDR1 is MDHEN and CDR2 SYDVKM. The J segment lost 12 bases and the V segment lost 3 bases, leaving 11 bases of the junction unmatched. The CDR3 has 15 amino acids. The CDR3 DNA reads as TGTGCCAGCAGTTTGTGGGACAGGGTATTGGGACAGCTGTTTTTT. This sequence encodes CASSLWDRVLGQLFF.

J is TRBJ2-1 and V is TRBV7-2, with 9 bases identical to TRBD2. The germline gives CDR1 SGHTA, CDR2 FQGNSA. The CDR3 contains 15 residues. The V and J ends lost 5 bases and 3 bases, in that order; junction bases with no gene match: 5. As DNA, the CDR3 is TGTGCCAGCAGCATAAGCGGGAGGAGCTACAATGAGCAGTTCTTC. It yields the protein CASSISGRSYNEQFF.

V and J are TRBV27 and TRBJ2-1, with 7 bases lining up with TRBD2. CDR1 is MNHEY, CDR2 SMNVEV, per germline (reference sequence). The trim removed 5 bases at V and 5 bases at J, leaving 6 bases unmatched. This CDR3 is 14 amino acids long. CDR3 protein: CASSAGVYNNEQFF. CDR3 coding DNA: TGTGCCAGCAGTGCGGGGGTCTATAACAATGAGCAGTTCTTC.

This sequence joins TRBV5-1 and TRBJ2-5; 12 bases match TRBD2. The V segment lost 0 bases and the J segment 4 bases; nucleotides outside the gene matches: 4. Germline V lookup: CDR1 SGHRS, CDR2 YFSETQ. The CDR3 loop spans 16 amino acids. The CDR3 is CASSLGASGRVETQYF. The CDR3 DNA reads TGCGCCAGCAGCTTGGGCGCTAGCGGGAGGGTAGAGACCCAGTACTTC. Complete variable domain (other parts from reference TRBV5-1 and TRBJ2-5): KAGVTQTPRYLIKTRGQQVTLSCSPISGHRSVSWYQQTPGQGLQFLFEYFSETQRNKGNFPGRFSGRQFSNSRSEMNVSTLELGDSALYLCASSLGASGRVETQYFGPGTRLLVL.

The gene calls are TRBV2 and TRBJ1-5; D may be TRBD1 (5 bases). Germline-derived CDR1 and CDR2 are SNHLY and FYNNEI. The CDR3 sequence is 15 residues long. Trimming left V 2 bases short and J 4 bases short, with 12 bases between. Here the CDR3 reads CASSELRGWNQPQHF. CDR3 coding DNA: TGTGCCAGCAGTGAACTACGGGGCTGGAATCAGCCCCAGCATTTT.

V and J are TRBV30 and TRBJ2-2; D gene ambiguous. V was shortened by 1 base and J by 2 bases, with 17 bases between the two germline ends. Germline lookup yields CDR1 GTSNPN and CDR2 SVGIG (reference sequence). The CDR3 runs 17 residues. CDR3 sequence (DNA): TGTGCCTGGAGTGAAGGGTGGATGCGGTCTAACACCGGGGAGCTGTTTTTT. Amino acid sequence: CAWSEGWMRSNTGELFF.

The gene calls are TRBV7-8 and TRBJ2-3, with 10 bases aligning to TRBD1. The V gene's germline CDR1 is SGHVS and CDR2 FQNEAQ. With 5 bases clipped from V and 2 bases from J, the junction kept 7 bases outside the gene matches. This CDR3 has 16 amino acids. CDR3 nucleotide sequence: TGTGCCAGCAGCCCCCGGGGGACAGGGGTCACAGATACGCAGTATTTT. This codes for CASSPRGTGVTDTQYF.

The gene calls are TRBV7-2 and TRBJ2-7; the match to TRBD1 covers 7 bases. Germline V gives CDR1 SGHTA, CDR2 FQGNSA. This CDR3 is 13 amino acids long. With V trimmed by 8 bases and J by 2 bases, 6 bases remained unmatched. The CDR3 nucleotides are TGTGCCAGCTCCCGGGACAGACCCTACGAGCAGTACTTC. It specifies CASSRDRPYEQYF.

CDR3 DNA sequence: TGTGCCTCCAATCCGAGGGGGGGCAATCAGCCCCAGCATTTT. Protein: CASNPRGGNQPQHF. The chain recombines TRBV19 with TRBJ1-5; D is possibly TRBD1 (6 bases). The CDR3 runs to 14 residues. Trimming took 11 bases from V and 2 from J, leaving 16 bases between them. CDR1 and CDR2 (germline): LNHDA, SQIVND (reference sequence).